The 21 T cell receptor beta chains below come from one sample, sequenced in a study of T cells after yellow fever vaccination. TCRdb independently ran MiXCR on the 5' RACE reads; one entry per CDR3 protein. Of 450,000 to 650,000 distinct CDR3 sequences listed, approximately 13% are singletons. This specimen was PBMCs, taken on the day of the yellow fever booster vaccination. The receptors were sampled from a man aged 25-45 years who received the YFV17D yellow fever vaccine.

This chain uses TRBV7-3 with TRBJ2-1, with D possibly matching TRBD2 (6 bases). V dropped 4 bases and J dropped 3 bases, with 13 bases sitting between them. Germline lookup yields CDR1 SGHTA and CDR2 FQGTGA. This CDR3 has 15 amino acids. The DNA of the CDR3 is TGTGCCAGCAGCTGGAGTAGCGGAGACTACAATGAGCAGTTCTTC. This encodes CASSWSSGDYNEQFF. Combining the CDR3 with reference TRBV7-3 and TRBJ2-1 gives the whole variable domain GAGVSQTPSNKVTEKGKYVELRCDPISGHTALYWYRQSLGQGPEFLIYFQGTGAADDSGLPNDRFFAVRPEGSVSTLKIQRTERGDSAVYLCASSWSSGDYNEQFFGPGTRLTVL.

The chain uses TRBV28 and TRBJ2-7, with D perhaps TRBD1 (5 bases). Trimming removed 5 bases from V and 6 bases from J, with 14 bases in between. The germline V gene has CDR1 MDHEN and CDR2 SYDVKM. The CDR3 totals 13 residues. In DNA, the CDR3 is TGTGCCAGCAGTCGTATACAGGCGTCCGAGCAGTACTTC. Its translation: CASSRIQASEQYF. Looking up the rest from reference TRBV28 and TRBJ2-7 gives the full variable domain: DVKVTQSSRYLVKRTGEKVFLECVQDMDHENMFWYRQDPGLGLRLIYFSYDVKMKEKGDIPEGYSVSREKKERFSLILESASTNQTSMYLCASSRIQASEQYFGPGTRLTVT.

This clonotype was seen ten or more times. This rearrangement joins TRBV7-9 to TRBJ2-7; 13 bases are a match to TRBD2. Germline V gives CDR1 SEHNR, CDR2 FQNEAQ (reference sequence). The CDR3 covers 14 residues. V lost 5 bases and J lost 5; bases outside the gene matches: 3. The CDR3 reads CASSLGLAGDEQYF. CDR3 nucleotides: TGTGCCAGCAGCCTTGGACTAGCGGGAGACGAGCAGTACTTC.

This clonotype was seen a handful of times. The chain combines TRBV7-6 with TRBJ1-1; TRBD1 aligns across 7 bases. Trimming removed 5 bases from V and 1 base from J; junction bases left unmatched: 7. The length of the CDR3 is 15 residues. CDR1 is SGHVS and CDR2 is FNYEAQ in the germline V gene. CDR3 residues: CASSPRNRGNTEAFF. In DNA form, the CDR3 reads TGTGCCAGCAGCCCGCGCAACAGGGGGAACACTGAAGCTTTCTTT.

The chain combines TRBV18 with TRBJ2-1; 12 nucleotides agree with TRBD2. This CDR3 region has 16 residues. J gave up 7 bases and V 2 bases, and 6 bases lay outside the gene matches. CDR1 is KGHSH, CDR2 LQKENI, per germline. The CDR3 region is CASSPVETSGSNEQFF. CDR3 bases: TGTGCCAGCTCACCAGTAGAGACTAGCGGGAGTAATGAGCAGTTCTTC.

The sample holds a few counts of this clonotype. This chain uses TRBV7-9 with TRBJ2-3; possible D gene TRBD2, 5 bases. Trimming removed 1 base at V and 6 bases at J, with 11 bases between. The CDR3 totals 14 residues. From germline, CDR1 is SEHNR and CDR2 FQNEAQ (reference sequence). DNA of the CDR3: TGTGCCAGCAGCTTAGACGCGGGCTCGGATACGCAGTATTTT. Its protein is CASSLDAGSDTQYF. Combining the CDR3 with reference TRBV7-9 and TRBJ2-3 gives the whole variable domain DTGVSQNPRHKITKRGQNVTFRCDPISEHNRLYWYRQTLGQGPEFLTYFQNEAQLEKSRLLSDRFSAERPKGSFSTLEIQRTEQGDSAMYLCASSLDAGSDTQYFGPGTRLTVL.

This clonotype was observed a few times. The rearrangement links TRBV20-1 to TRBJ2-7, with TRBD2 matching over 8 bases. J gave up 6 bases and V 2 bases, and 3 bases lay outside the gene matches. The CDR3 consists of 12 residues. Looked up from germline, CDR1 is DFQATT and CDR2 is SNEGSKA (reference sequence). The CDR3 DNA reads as TGCAGTGCTAGAAGACTAGCGAGCGAGCAGTACTTC. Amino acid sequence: CSARRLASEQYF.

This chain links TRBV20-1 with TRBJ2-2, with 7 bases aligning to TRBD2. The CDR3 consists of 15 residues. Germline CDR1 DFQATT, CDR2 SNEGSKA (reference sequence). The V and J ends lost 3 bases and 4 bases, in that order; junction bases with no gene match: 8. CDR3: CSASGAGAGTGELFF. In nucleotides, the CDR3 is TGCAGTGCTAGCGGGGCGGGAGCGGGCACCGGGGAGCTGTTTTTT.

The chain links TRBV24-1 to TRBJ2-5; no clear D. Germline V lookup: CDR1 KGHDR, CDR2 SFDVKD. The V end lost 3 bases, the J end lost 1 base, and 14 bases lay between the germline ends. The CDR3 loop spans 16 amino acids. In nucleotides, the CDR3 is TGTGCCACCAGTGATAGTTCCCAAGAACCCCAAGAGACCCAGTACTTC. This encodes CATSDSSQEPQETQYF.

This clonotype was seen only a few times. CDR3 nucleotide sequence: TGTGCCAGCAGTTTAGGAGAAAAGACAGGAGAGTACGAGCAGTACTTC. It specifies CASSLGEKTGEYEQYF. V is TRBV12-3 or TRBV12-4 and J is TRBJ2-7; TRBD1 might be the D (6 bases). V lost 1 base and J lost 4, with 17 bases in between. The CDR3 is made up of 16 amino acids.

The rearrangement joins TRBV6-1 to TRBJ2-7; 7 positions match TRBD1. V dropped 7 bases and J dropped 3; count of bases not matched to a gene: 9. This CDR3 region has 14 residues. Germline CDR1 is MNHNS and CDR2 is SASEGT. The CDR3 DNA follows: TGTGCCAGCACTAGGGACAGTTCCTTCTACGAGCAGTACTTC. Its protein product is CASTRDSSFYEQYF.

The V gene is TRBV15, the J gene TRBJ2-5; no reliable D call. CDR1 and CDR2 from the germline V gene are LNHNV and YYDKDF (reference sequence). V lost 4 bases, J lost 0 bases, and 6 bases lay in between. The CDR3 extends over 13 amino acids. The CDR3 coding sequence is TGTGCCACCAGCACCTTATACCAAGAGACCCAGTACTTC. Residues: CATSTLYQETQYF.

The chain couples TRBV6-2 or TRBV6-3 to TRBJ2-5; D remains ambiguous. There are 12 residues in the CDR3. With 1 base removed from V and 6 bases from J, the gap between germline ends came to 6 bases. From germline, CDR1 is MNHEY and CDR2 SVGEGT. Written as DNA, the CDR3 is TGTGCCAGCAGTTACTTCGAAAAGACCCAGTACTTC. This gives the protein CASSYFEKTQYF.

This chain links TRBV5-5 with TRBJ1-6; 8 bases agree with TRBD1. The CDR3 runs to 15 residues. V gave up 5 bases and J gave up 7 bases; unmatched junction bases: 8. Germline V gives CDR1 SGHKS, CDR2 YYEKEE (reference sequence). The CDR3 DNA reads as TGTGCCAGCAGTCGCCGACAGGGGACGAATTCACCCCTCCACTTT. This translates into CASSRRQGTNSPLHF. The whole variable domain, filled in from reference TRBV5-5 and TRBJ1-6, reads DAGVTQSPTHLIKTRGQQVTLRCSPISGHKSVSWYQQVLGQGPQFIFQYYEKEERGRGNFPDRFSARQFPNYSSELNVNALLLGDSALYLCASSRRQGTNSPLHFGNGTRLTVT.

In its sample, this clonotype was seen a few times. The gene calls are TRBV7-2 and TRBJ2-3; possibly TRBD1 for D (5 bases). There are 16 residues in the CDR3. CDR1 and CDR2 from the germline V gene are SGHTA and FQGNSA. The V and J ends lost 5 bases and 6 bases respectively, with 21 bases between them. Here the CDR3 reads CASSHNSGPAADTQYF. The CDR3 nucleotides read TGTGCCAGCAGCCATAACTCAGGGCCTGCCGCCGATACGCAGTATTTT.

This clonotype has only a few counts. CDR3 nucleotide sequence: TGTGCCAGCAGCTCGGGGGCGGGCATGCATAGCCGGTTCTTC. The encoded protein is CASSSGAGMHSRFF. The V and J genes are TRBV7-9 and TRBJ2-1; perhaps D is TRBD1 or TRBD2 (6 bases each). The CDR3 length is 14 residues. Per germline, CDR1 SEHNR and CDR2 FQNEAQ (reference sequence). Trimming shortened V by 4 bases and J by 15 bases, and 22 bases separated the two germline ends.

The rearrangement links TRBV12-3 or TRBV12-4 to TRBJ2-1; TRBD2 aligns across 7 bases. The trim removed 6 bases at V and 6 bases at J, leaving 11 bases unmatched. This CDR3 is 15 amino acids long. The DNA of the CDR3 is TGTGCCAGCAGGGCGTCGGGAGGCCGTCTCAATGAGCAGTTCTTC. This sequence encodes CASRASGGRLNEQFF.

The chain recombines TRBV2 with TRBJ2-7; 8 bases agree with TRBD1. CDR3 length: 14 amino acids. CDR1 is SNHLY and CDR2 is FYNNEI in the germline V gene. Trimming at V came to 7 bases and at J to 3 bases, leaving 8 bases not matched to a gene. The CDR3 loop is CASKIWTGIYEQYF. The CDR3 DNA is TGTGCCAGCAAGATCTGGACAGGGATCTACGAGCAGTACTTC.

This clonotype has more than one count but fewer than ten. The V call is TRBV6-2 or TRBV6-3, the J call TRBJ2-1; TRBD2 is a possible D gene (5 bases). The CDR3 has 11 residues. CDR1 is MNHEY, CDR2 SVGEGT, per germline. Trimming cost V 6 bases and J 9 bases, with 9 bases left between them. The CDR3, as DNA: TGTGCCAGCAGGAGAGGGCTTGAGCAGTTCTTC. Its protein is CASRRGLEQFF.

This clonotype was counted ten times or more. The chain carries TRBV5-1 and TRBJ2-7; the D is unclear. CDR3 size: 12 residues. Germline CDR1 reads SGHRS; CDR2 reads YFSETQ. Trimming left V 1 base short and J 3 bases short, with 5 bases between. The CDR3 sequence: CASSLTRYEQYF. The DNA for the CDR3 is TGCGCCAGCAGCTTGACTCGCTACGAGCAGTACTTC.

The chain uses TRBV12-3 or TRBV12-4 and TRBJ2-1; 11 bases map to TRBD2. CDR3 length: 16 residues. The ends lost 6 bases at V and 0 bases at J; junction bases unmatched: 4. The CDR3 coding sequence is TGTGCCAGCAGCCCACTAGCGGGAGCCTCCTACAATGAGCAGTTCTTC. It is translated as CASSPLAGASYNEQFF.